The TCR beta chain under discussion was sequenced for a study of T cell responses to AZD1222 COVID-19 vaccine. Points on this clone: Its antigen is not identified.

Broader study findings: Targets within unmutated variant regions were reportedly found for nearly half of spike-specific TCRs. Females made up more of the donors, who were largely white British, and clonal diversity may have come out too low.

V shed 2 bases and J 3 bases; nucleotides not matched to a gene: 4. The CDR3 contains 17 residues. Germline V gene lookup returns CDR1 SGHAT and CDR2 FQNNGV. The method was immunoSEQ multiplex PCR; TCRdb's version includes in-frame clones alone and lacks a portion of them. This table holds approximately 130,000 clones, over 75% found once. The sequence came from an adult who received the MenACWY meningococcal vaccine as a control. The gene calls are TRBV11-2 and TRBJ2-2; 12 bases are a match to TRBD2. The sequencing used peripheral blood, collected 28 days after the second dose of the MenACWY control vaccine. The CDR3 nucleotides read TGTGCCAGCAGCTTATACGGACTAGCGGGATACACCGGGGAGCTGTTTTTT. Encoded protein: CASSLYGLAGYTGELFF.